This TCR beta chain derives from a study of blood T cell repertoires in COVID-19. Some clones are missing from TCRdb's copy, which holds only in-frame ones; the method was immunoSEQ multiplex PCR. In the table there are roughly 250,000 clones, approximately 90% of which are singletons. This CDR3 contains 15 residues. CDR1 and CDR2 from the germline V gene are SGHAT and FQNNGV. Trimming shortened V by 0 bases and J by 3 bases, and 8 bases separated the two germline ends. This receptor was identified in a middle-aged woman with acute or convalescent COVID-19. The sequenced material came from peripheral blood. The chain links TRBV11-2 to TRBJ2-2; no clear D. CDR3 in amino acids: CASSLEVGDTGELFF. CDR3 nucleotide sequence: TGTGCCAGCAGCTTAGAAGTGGGCGACACCGGGGAGCTGTTTTTT.